The source of this T cell receptor beta chain is a study of beta chain features in type 1 diabetes (dated by TCRdb to 2016 to 2019). Concerning the study at large: Mean age, gender distribution, total cell number and subset yield did not differ between patients and healthy donors. In the study, TCRB repertoires of sorted circulating CD4+ T cell subsets from recently diagnosed type 1 diabetes patients were compared with those of matched healthy donors. Across all samples, 90 million to 130 million sorted cells were examined, and cell number per subset correlated strongly with RNA yield. Naive and central memory subsets were obtained from all 30 or so donors, but regulatory and stem cell-like memory subsets were isolated from only 8 patients and roughly eight healthy donors.

A few counts support this clone. Its antigen specificity is not known. Base quality data are lacking; no much larger clone is found one base away. The entire amount of isolated RNA was reverse transcribed using the High Capacity cDNA Reverse Transcription Kit, so the sequenced TCRB transcripts were expressed ones. Deep immunoSEQ sequencing was performed on naive, central memory and regulatory T cell samples, with an average of around 3.5 million total reads per sample. Sorted cells were lysed in RLT buffer and RNA was extracted with DNase-treated RNeasy Micro or Mini kits, depending on cell number. Each cell subset was processed on its own to prevent cross-contamination, while patient and healthy donor samples were processed together. The immunoSEQ multiplex PCR was used to amplify TCRB sequences from cDNA, generating 87-bp fragments that spanned the CDR3 region. Amplicons were sequenced on the Illumina HiSeq platform. In the original analysis: PCR bias was corrected computationally using synthetic template baselines, and reads within Hamming distance 2 were collapsed, with unmergeable singletons discarded. By aligning reads against IMGT, V, D and J genes, CDR3 length, and insertions or deletions at six rearrangement sites were assigned. Clonotype counts were normalized to sorted cell number within each subset before computing true diversity and Gini coefficients with the tcR R package. Repertoire sharing was quantified using the overlap coefficient calculated on TCRB nucleotide sequences. The clones in this table, taken by TCRdb from immuneACCESS, are in-frame only. Not every clone is retained; where verified, under half of the shortfall comes from an unresolved V gene, and the cause of the rest is unknown. From that table come the V and J calls and clone size; the DNA was used to work out D and trimming. This sample lists over 150,000 clones; approximately 13% were detected once. About 0.59% of the sample is taken by the ten largest.

The germline V gene specifies SGHRS as CDR1 and YFSETQ as CDR2. Including cysteine and phenylalanine, the CDR3 has 14 amino acids. Only the CDR3 region is kept as DNA, spanning 42 bases read in frame from base 1. V loses 0 bases of germline sequence and J loses 7 bases, and the interval between the two ends is 11 bases. A single peripheral blood draw of about 116 mL on average was collected from each donor into heparinised tubes. Naive, central memory, regulatory and stem cell-like memory CD4+ T cells were sorted on a BD FACSAria II using a panel including CD45RO, CCR7, CD25, CD127, CD95 and CD27. A purity above 95% was achieved for all sorted populations. PBMCs were separated immediately by Lymphoprep density gradient centrifugation and were stained directly, without being cultured. So that batch effects would be minimized, each experiment stained and sorted samples in pairs, pairing one healthy donor with one patient.

Overall study outcomes, separate from this receptor: In all four CD4+ subsets, TCRB CDR3 length was moderately but significantly shorter in type 1 diabetes patients. Naive, central memory and regulatory TCRB repertoires appeared more similar among patients than among healthy donors. Because small numbers of individuals were included in the HLA sub-analyses, any influence of HLA type on TCRB rearrangement was left unresolved. Because cDNA was sequenced instead of genomic DNA, highly expressing activated cells could be over-represented, though the groups showed no difference in activation or CD3 levels. At VDJ recombination sites, patients with type 1 diabetes made fewer insertions and deleted more nucleotides, a pattern implying thymic rearrangement abnormalities. Shorter templates might be favored by PCR, yet because patient and control samples were amplified and corrected together, any such skew would affect both groups equally.

The sequencing sample was made of central memory CD4+ T cells from blood. Recombination joined TRBV5-1 with TRBJ1-5, and TRBD1 may be the D gene, going by 5 matching bases. This TCR was sampled from a woman in her late teens or twenties in good health. The bases are TGCGCCAGCAGCTTGGGGGGGGAAGGGCAGCCCCAGCATTTT. It is translated as CASSLGGEGQPQHF.